This T cell receptor beta chain was captured in a study of blood T cells in healthy people across ages. Sample-barcoded 5' priming and a J-beta primer mix drove a second PCR of 7 to 11 cycles. TCRdb reanalysed the 5' RACE reads using MiXCR and keeps one entry per CDR3 protein. The sample shows about 840,000 distinct CDR3 sequences, approximately 32% of them seen only once. V lost 11 bases and J lost 3, with 17 bases in between. Germline V CDR1 and CDR2: MNHNS, SASEGT. The CDR3 is 14 residues long. This sample was also put to use in a study of T cells of mothers and their children.

This sequence originates from a woman aged 35 to 49 in good health. The chain carries TRBV6-1 and TRBJ1-5; D might be TRBD1 (6 bases). Sample: blood. CDR3 sequence (DNA): TGTGCCCGACTGGGGGGGGACACCAATCAGCCCCAGCATTTT. The encoded protein is CARLGGDTNQPQHF.